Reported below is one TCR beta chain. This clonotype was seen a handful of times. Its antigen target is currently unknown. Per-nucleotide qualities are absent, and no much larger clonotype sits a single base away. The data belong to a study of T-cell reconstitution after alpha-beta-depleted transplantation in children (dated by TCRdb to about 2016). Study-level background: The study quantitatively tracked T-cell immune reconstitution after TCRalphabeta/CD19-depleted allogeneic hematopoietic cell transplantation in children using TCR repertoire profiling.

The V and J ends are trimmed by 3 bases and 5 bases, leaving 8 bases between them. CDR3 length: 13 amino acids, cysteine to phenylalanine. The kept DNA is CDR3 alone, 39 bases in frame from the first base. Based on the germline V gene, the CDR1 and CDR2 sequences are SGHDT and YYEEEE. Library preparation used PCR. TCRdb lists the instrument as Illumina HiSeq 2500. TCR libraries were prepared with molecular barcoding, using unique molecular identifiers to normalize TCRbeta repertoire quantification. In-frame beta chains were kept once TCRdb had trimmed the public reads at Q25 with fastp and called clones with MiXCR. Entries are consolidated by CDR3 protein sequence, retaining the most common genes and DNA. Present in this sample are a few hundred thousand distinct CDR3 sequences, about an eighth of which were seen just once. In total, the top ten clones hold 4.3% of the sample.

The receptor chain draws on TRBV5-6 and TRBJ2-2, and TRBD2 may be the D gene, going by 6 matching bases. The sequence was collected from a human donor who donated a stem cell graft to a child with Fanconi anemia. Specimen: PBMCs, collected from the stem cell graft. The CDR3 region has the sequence CASSWGRTGELFF. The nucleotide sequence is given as TGTGCCAGCAGCTGGGGGAGGACCGGGGAGCTGTTTTTT.